This T cell receptor beta chain derives from a study of shared clonotypes between healthy human individuals. Here immunoSEQ multiplex PCR was the method, and the copy in TCRdb shows in-frame clones only, minus some. The sample holds 550,000 to 750,000 clones, under 95% seen once. This clone was recorded a few times. From germline, CDR1 is SGDLS and CDR2 YYNGEE. Trimming took off 4 bases at V and 1 base at J, with 8 bases between the two ends. CDR3 length equals 14 residues. CD45RO-negative CD8 cells positively selected for CCR7 made up the naive population, which excluded terminally differentiated effector memory CD45RA+ cells.

The TCR comes from a man aged 30 to 45 in good health. Sequenced: naive CD8+ T cells sorted from blood. The genes are TRBV9 and TRBJ2-2; D is unclear. As DNA, the CDR3 is TGTGCCAGCAGCTCTGGGGAGAACACCGGGGAGCTGTTTTTT. Its protein product is CASSSGENTGELFF.